The 32 T cell receptor beta chains below were found in one sample sequenced in a study of T cell responses to AZD1222 COVID-19 vaccine. Produced via immunoSEQ multiplex PCR; TCRdb's table is partial and in-frame only. The profile shows around 30,000 clones, roughly 93% of them singletons. Source: peripheral blood, taken on day 0 of AZD1222 vaccination. The source of these receptors is an adult in good health.

The rearrangement joins TRBV18 to TRBJ1-1, with D tentatively TRBD1 (5 bases). This CDR3 has 14 amino acids. The ends were cut back, 0 bases at V and 5 bases at J, with 10 bases in the middle. Germline lookup yields CDR1 KGHSH and CDR2 LQKENI. The CDR3, as DNA: TGTGCCAGCTCACCACCGGGGGATATAACTGAAGCTTTCTTT. Translating gives CASSPPGDITEAFF. Full variable domain (rest looked up from reference TRBV18 and TRBJ1-1): NAGVMQNPRHLVRRRGQEARLRCSPMKGHSHVYWYRQLPEEGLKFMVYLQKENIIDESGMPKERFSAEFPKEGPSILRIQQVVRGDSAAYFCASSPPGDITEAFFGQGTRLTVV.

This chain connects TRBV5-6 to TRBJ1-1, with D possibly matching TRBD1 (6 bases). The length of the CDR3 is 13 residues. V dropped 4 bases and J dropped 3 bases, with 10 bases sitting between them. CDR1 and CDR2 from the germline V gene are SGHDT and YYEEEE. The CDR3 DNA is TGTGCCAGCAGCACAGGGTACTACACTGAAGCTTTCTTT. Protein product: CASSTGYYTEAFF. Full variable domain (remainder filled in from reference TRBV5-6 and TRBJ1-1): DAGVTQSPTHLIKTRGQQVTLRCSPKSGHDTVSWYQQALGQGPQFIFQYYEEEERQRGNFPDRFSGHQFPNYSSELNVNALLLGDSALYLCASSTGYYTEAFFGQGTRLTVV.

The rearrangement links TRBV25-1 to TRBJ2-5; TRBD1 matches 8 bases. The germline CDR1 and CDR2 sequences are MGHDK and SYGVNS. CDR3 length: 12 amino acids. V lost 5 bases, J lost 4 bases, and 0 bases stayed unmatched. CDR3 protein: CASSTGGETQYF. The CDR3 nucleotides are TGTGCCAGCAGTACAGGGGGAGAGACCCAGTACTTC.

The rearrangement links TRBV7-6 to TRBJ2-1, with 14 bases lining up with TRBD2. This CDR3 is built from 16 residues. V was pared by 5 bases and J by 6 bases, with 6 bases of the junction left unmatched. Germline loops: CDR1 SGHVS, CDR2 FNYEAQ. CDR3 amino acids: CASSRTGTSGGNEQFF. Written as DNA, the CDR3 is TGTGCCAGCAGCCGAACAGGGACTAGCGGGGGCAATGAGCAGTTCTTC.

V usage is TRBV11-2 and J usage is TRBJ1-4, with 9 bases identical to TRBD1. The ends lost 6 bases at V and 8 bases at J; junction bases unmatched: 10. Germline V gives CDR1 SGHAT, CDR2 FQNNGV. This CDR3 has 15 amino acids. The CDR3 coding sequence is TGTGCCAGCAGTCAAGGGGACAGGGACGACGAAAAACTGTTTTTT. This codes for CASSQGDRDDEKLFF.

CDR3 in amino acids: CASSSRTGSYWERNYGYTF. The CDR3 DNA reads as TGTGCCAGCAGTTCTCGGACAGGGTCGTATTGGGAGAGGAACTATGGCTACACCTTC. The chain recombines TRBV27 with TRBJ1-2; 8 positions match TRBD1. The junction had 18 bases not matched to a gene; V was cut back by 4 bases and J by 2 bases. The CDR3 length is 19 residues. The V gene's germline CDR1 is MNHEY and CDR2 SMNVEV (reference sequence).

The chain carries TRBV7-8 and TRBJ1-2; a weak D match, TRBD1 (5 bases). The ends were cut back, 4 bases at V and 7 bases at J, with 16 bases in the middle. The CDR3 has 14 residues. From germline, CDR1 is SGHVS and CDR2 FQNEAQ. CDR3 coding DNA: TGTGCCAGCAGCTCCGGGACCCTGGTTGGTGGCTACACCTTC. Protein: CASSSGTLVGGYTF.

The rearrangement uses TRBV29-1 and TRBJ2-1; D is perhaps TRBD2 (6 bases). The CDR3 consists of 12 residues. Trimming took off 3 bases at V and 10 bases at J, with 13 bases between the two ends. CDR1 is SQVTM, CDR2 ANQGSEA, per germline. Here the CDR3 reads CSVEPSVGEQFF. The DNA for the CDR3 is TGCAGCGTTGAGCCTAGCGTCGGGGAGCAGTTCTTC.

The V and J genes are TRBV9 and TRBJ1-2; D is uncertain. The CDR3 is made up of 15 amino acids. The germline V gene encodes CDR1 SGDLS and CDR2 YYNGEE. The V end was cut by 0 bases, the J end by 0 bases, with 9 bases between. CDR3 nucleotide sequence: TGTGCCAGCAGCGTAGAGGCGGTAGCTAACTATGGCTACACCTTC. This gives the protein CASSVEAVANYGYTF. The whole variable domain, remainder taken from reference TRBV9 and TRBJ1-2, is DSGVTQTPKHLITATGQRVTLRCSPRSGDLSVYWYQQSLDQGLQFLIQYYNGEERAKGNILERFSAQQFPDLHSELNLSSLELGDSALYFCASSVEAVANYGYTFGSGTRLTVV.

This rearrangement joins TRBV5-6 to TRBJ1-4, with D hard to call. Trimming removed 0 bases at V and 0 bases at J, with 3 bases between. The CDR3 extends over 14 amino acids. Germline lookup yields CDR1 SGHDT and CDR2 YYEEEE. The CDR3 nucleotides are TGTGCCAGCAGCTTGGTTGCAACTAATGAAAAACTGTTTTTT. Protein: CASSLVATNEKLFF.

V and J are TRBV6-5 and TRBJ1-2, with TRBD1 matching over 8 bases. The CDR3 is 14 amino acids. The ends lost 5 bases at V and 3 bases at J; junction bases unmatched: 5. Germline CDR1 MNHEY, CDR2 SVGAGI. CDR3 nucleotides: TGTGCCAGCAGTCCCCAGACAGGGGACTATGGCTACACCTTC. This encodes CASSPQTGDYGYTF.

The CDR3 nucleotides are TGTGCCAGCAGCAACCAAGGGGGGCTTGGTGGCTACACCTTC. Amino acid sequence: CASSNQGGLGGYTF. The rearrangement uses TRBV6-4 and TRBJ1-2, with D possibly matching TRBD1 (6 bases). Germline values: CDR1 MRHNA, CDR2 SNTAGT. V was cut by 6 bases and J by 7 bases, with 18 bases left in between. The CDR3 spans 14 residues.

The chain has TRBV5-4 and TRBJ1-2, with 8 bases matching TRBD1. The CDR3 is made up of 15 amino acids. Unmatched junction bases numbered 6, after V lost 0 bases and J lost 5 bases. Germline CDR1 SGHNT, CDR2 YYREEE (reference sequence). For the CDR3, the DNA is TGTGCCAGCAGCTTGGAGGCAGGGGGCGGGTATGGCTACACCTTC. Protein: CASSLEAGGGYGYTF. Variable domain in full (rest from reference TRBV5-4 and TRBJ1-2): ETGVTQSPTHLIKTRGQQVTLRCSSQSGHNTVSWYQQALGQGPQFIFQYYREEENGRGNFPPRFSGLQFPNYSSELNVNALELDDSALYLCASSLEAGGGYGYTFGSGTRLTVV.

The V call is TRBV6-2 or TRBV6-3, the J call TRBJ2-7; the match to TRBD1 covers 8 bases. V was clipped by 5 bases and J by 3 bases; unmatched bases: 3. Germline V gives CDR1 MNHEY, CDR2 SVGEGT. The CDR3 totals 13 residues. The CDR3 nucleotides read TGTGCCAGCAGTGAGGACAGGGACTACGAGCAGTACTTC. It translates to CASSEDRDYEQYF.

This rearrangement joins TRBV27 to TRBJ2-2, with TRBD1 matching over 8 bases. Germline values: CDR1 MNHEY, CDR2 SMNVEV (reference sequence). With 7 bases clipped from V and 0 bases from J, the junction kept 7 bases outside the gene matches. The CDR3 sequence is 16 residues long. CDR3 sequence: CASTPRQGSNTGELFF. The CDR3 DNA follows: TGTGCCAGCACCCCCCGACAGGGGTCGAACACCGGGGAGCTGTTTTTT.

The J gene is TRBJ2-7, the V gene TRBV6-5; maybe TRBD2 (5 bases). From germline, CDR1 is MNHEY and CDR2 SVGAGI. The CDR3 contains 14 residues. Between the trimmed V and J ends, which lost 6 bases and 1 base, there was a span of 13 bases. CDR3 amino acids: CASRDVTGSYEQYF. As DNA, the CDR3 is TGTGCCAGCAGGGACGTTACGGGGTCCTACGAGCAGTACTTC.

This chain connects TRBV29-1 to TRBJ1-2, with D hard to call. Germline V CDR1 and CDR2: SQVTM, ANQGSEA. Trimming pared 5 bases from V and 8 bases from J, leaving 15 bases between. The CDR3 runs to 12 residues. The CDR3 loop reads CSVPDIHGGYTF. The CDR3 DNA reads TGCAGCGTTCCCGACATTCACGGGGGCTACACCTTC.

The chain employs TRBV5-4 and TRBJ2-1; D ambiguous. Germline-derived CDR1 and CDR2 are SGHNT and YYREEE (reference sequence). The length of the CDR3 is 13 residues. Trimming pared 2 bases from V and 4 bases from J, leaving 7 bases between. CDR3 sequence: CASSFQQYNEQFF. The CDR3 DNA follows: TGTGCCAGCAGCTTCCAGCAGTACAATGAGCAGTTCTTC. The entire variable domain, with the rest obtained from reference TRBV5-4 and TRBJ2-1, is as follows: ETGVTQSPTHLIKTRGQQVTLRCSSQSGHNTVSWYQQALGQGPQFIFQYYREEENGRGNFPPRFSGLQFPNYSSELNVNALELDDSALYLCASSFQQYNEQFFGPGTRLTVL.

The chain employs TRBV11-3 and TRBJ2-3; the D is unclear. The CDR3 spans 12 residues. The V gene lost 5 bases and the J gene lost 4 bases, with 7 bases spanning the gap. The germline CDR1 and CDR2 sequences are SGHNT and YENEEA. The CDR3 region is CASSHRPDTQYF. The CDR3 DNA is TGTGCCAGCAGCCACCGTCCAGATACGCAGTATTTT.

This chain connects TRBV30 to TRBJ1-6; D perhaps matches TRBD1 (6 bases). The V end lost 4 bases, the J end lost 5 bases, and 12 bases lay between the germline ends. Germline V gives CDR1 GTSNPN, CDR2 SVGIG (reference sequence). The CDR3 totals 14 residues. CDR3: CAWTGTFDNSPLHF. CDR3 DNA: TGTGCCTGGACCGGGACATTCGATAATTCACCCCTCCACTTT.

This rearrangement joins TRBV19 to TRBJ1-6; unclear D gene. Trimming removed 7 bases at V and 0 bases at J, with 13 bases between. CDR1 and CDR2 (germline): LNHDA, SQIVND (reference sequence). This CDR3 contains 16 residues. The CDR3 sequence is CASTPRGSSYNSPLHF. In DNA, the CDR3 is TGTGCCAGTACCCCTCGAGGGAGCTCCTATAATTCACCCCTCCACTTT.

The chain is built from TRBV15 and TRBJ2-3; D remains ambiguous. Germline CDR1 is LNHNV and CDR2 is YYDKDF (reference sequence). The CDR3 covers 17 residues. Trimming removed 0 bases from V and 1 base from J, with 14 bases in between. CDR3 loop: CATSREPFNDRTDTQYF. In DNA, the CDR3 is TGTGCCACCAGCAGAGAGCCATTCAACGACCGCACAGATACGCAGTATTTT.

The chain employs TRBV5-1 and TRBJ2-5; the D is unclear. This CDR3 contains 16 residues. Trimming shortened V by 1 base and J by 2 bases, and 15 bases separated the two germline ends. CDR1 SGHRS and CDR2 YFSETQ come from the germline V gene. The CDR3 DNA is TGCGCCAGCAGCTTGTCGGTGGTAGACGAACAAGAGACCCAGTACTTC. Its protein product is CASSLSVVDEQETQYF.

The rearrangement uses TRBV6-6 and TRBJ1-6; TRBD1 is a possible D gene (5 bases). CDR3 length: 14 residues. CDR1 MNHNY and CDR2 SVGAGI come from the germline V gene (reference sequence). CDR3 amino acids: CASSGGADNSPLHF. In DNA, the CDR3 is TGTGCTTCCTCAGGTGGGGCCGATAATTCACCCCTCCACTTT.

The chain is built from TRBV12-3 or TRBV12-4 and TRBJ1-5; a possible D gene is TRBD1 (5 bases). CDR3 length: 12 residues. V dropped 9 bases and J dropped 4 bases, with 10 bases sitting between them. The CDR3 DNA reads TGTGCCAGTTTAAGGGGAAATCAGCCCCAGCATTTT. Translating gives CASLRGNQPQHF.

This clone appeared a single time. V is TRBV19 and J is TRBJ1-3, with D hard to call. Germline V gene sequence: CDR1 LNHDA, CDR2 SQIVND (reference sequence). The CDR3 contains 13 residues. Trimming took 6 bases from V and 0 from J, leaving 6 bases between them. The CDR3 sequence: CASRAISGNTIYF. For the CDR3, the DNA is TGTGCCAGTAGGGCCATCTCTGGAAACACCATATATTTT.

A few counts support this clone. The chain links TRBV6-7 to TRBJ2-7; D gene unclear. TRBV6-7 is assigned to the ORF class and has an uncertain function. This CDR3 contains 14 residues. The germline V and J ends were trimmed by 2 bases and 1 base, with 9 bases remaining between them. CDR3 DNA sequence: TGTGCCAGCAGTTACAAAGGGCCTTCCTACGAGCAGTACTTC. This sequence encodes CASSYKGPSYEQYF.

The chain carries TRBV5-6 and TRBJ2-7; weak D call: TRBD1 (5 bases). The V gene's germline CDR1 is SGHDT and CDR2 YYEEEE. V was shortened by 4 bases and J by 5 bases, with 16 bases between the two germline ends. The CDR3 contains 14 residues. CDR3 nucleotides: TGTGCCAGCAGCCAAACAGGTCTCCGGAACGAGCAGTACTTC. It translates to CASSQTGLRNEQYF.

J is TRBJ1-1 and V is TRBV2; 11 bases are shared with TRBD1. The CDR3 runs 15 residues. After removal of 7 bases from V and 5 bases from J, the junction contained 9 bases not matched to a gene. Per the germline V gene, CDR1 is SNHLY and CDR2 is FYNNEI. CDR3 region: CASIGTGGEGTEAFF. In nucleotides, the CDR3 is TGTGCCAGCATTGGGACAGGGGGAGAGGGGACTGAAGCTTTCTTT.

The sample holds one count of this clone. This chain uses TRBV6-2 or TRBV6-3 with TRBJ1-1; no clear D gene. This CDR3 spans 14 amino acids. From germline, CDR1 is MNHEY and CDR2 SVGEGT. Trimming stripped 2 bases from V and 0 bases from J, with 7 bases between. The CDR3 spells CASSYKVMNTEAFF. The CDR3 DNA reads TGTGCCAGCAGTTACAAGGTTATGAACACTGAAGCTTTCTTT.

V and J are TRBV5-1 and TRBJ2-1; D perhaps matches TRBD1 (6 bases). Trimming removed 3 bases from V and 3 bases from J, with 7 bases in between. Germline V gene sequence: CDR1 SGHRS, CDR2 YFSETQ. CDR3 length equals 13 residues. The CDR3 loop reads CASSWDNYNEQFF. The CDR3 nucleotides are TGCGCCAGCAGCTGGGACAACTACAATGAGCAGTTCTTC.

V and J are TRBV18 and TRBJ1-2; no firm D call. V lost 6 bases and J lost 0, with 14 bases in between. The germline gives CDR1 KGHSH, CDR2 LQKENI. The CDR3 consists of 15 residues. The CDR3 here is CASSTRREANYGYTF. CDR3 nucleotides: TGTGCCAGCTCTACACGCCGGGAAGCTAACTATGGCTACACCTTC. The full variable domain, with the rest looked up from reference TRBV18 and TRBJ1-2, is NAGVMQNPRHLVRRRGQEARLRCSPMKGHSHVYWYRQLPEEGLKFMVYLQKENIIDESGMPKERFSAEFPKEGPSILRIQQVVRGDSAAYFCASSTRREANYGYTFGSGTRLTVV.